This T cell receptor (beta chain) was sequenced for a study of blood T cell repertoires in COVID-19. Background on the study: Samples taken during acute and convalescent COVID-19 were collected in the United States, Italy and Spain. PBMCs, B-cell-depleted T cells, or T cells were the source of the cDNA or gDNA that made up the material.

The germline gives CDR1 LNHDA, CDR2 SQIVND (reference sequence). Trimming took 6 bases from V and 0 from J, leaving 12 bases between them. The CDR3 length is 15 residues. Original analysis: Cell counts per sample came from amplifying reference gene primers. TCRdb's table, derived via immunoSEQ multiplex PCR, lists solely in-frame clones and lacks some. D and trimming were read from the DNA, whereas the V and J calls and clone size are those reported in that table. Among 110,000 to 150,000 clones, around 80% were seen once, and the ten largest hold about 12%. The V gene is TRBV19, the J gene TRBJ1-5; TRBD1 might be the D (5 bases). The sequence came from an elderly man with acute or convalescent COVID-19. Input material: peripheral blood. The CDR3 sequence is CASRRDFYSNQPQHF. DNA for the CDR3: TGTGCCAGTAGAAGGGACTTTTATAGCAATCAGCCCCAGCATTTT.